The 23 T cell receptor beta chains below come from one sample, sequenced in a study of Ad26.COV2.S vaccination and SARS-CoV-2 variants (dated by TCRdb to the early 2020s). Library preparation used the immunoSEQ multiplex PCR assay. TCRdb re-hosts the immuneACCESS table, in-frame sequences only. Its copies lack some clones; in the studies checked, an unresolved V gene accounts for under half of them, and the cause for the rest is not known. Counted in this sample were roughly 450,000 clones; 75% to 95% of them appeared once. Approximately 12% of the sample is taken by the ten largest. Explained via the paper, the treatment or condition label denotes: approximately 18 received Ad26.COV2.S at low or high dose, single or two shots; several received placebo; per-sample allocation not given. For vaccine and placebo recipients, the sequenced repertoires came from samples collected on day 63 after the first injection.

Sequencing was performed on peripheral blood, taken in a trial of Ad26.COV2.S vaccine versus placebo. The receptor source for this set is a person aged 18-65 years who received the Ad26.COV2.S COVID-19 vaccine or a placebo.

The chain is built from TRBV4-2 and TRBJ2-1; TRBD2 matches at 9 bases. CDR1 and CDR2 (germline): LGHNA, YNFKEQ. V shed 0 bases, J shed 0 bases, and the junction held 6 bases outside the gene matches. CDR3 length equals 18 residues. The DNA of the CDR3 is TGTGCCAGCAGCCAAGACCCGACTAGCGGAAGCTCCTACAATGAGCAGTTCTTC. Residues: CASSQDPTSGSSYNEQFF.

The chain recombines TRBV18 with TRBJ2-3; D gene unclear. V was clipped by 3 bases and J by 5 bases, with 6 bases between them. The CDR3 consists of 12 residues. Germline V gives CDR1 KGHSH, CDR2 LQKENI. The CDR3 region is CASSPLEDTQYF. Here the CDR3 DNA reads TGTGCCAGCTCACCTTTAGAAGATACGCAGTATTTT.

As DNA, the CDR3 is TGTGCCAGAAGCTTGGGGGACAGTCTTTTTGGCTACACCTTC. Translating it yields CARSLGDSLFGYTF. This chain uses TRBV5-3 with TRBJ1-2; 7 bases are shared with TRBD1. TRBV5-3 is treated as an ORF (open reading frame) with a function not yet certain. The CDR3 sequence is 14 residues long. The ends lost 0 bases at V and 7 bases at J; junction bases unmatched: 6.

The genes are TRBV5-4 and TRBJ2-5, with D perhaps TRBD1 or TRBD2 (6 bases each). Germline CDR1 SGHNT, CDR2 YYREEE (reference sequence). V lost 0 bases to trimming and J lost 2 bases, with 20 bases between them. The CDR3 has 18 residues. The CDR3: CASSLGRGEGVWQETQYF. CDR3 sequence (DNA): TGTGCCAGCAGCTTGGGGCGGGGAGAGGGGGTGTGGCAAGAGACCCAGTACTTC.

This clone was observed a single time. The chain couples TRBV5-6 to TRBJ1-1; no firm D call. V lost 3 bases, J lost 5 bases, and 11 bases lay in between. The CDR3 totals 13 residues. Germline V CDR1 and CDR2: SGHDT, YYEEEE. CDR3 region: CASSSAGWTEAFF. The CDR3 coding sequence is TGTGCCAGCAGCTCTGCGGGGTGGACTGAAGCTTTCTTT.

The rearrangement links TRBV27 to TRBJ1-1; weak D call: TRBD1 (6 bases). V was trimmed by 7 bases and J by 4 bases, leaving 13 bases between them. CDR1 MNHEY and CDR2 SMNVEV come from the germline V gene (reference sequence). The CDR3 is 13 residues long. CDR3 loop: CASKNRVFTEAFF. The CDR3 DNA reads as TGTGCCAGCAAAAACAGGGTGTTCACTGAAGCTTTCTTT.

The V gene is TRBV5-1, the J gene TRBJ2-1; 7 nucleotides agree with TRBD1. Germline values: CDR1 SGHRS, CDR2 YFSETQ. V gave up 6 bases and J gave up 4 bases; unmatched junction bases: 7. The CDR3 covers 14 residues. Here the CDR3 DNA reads TGCGCCAGCAATCGGCAGGGGGTTTACAATGAGCAGTTCTTC. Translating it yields CASNRQGVYNEQFF. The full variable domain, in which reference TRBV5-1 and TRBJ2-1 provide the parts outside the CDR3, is KAGVTQTPRYLIKTRGQQVTLSCSPISGHRSVSWYQQTPGQGLQFLFEYFSETQRNKGNFPGRFSGRQFSNSRSEMNVSTLELGDSALYLCASNRQGVYNEQFFGPGTRLTVL.

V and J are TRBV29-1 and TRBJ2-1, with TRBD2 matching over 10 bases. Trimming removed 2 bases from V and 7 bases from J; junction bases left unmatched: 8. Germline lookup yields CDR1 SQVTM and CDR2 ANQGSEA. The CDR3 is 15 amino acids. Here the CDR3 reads CSVELSSGSSNEQFF. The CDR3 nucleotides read TGCAGCGTTGAATTGTCTAGCGGGAGTTCAAATGAGCAGTTCTTC.

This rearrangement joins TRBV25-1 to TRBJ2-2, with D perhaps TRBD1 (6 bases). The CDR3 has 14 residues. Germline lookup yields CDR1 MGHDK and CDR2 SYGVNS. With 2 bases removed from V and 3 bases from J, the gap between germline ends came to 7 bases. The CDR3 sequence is CASSETGYTGELFF. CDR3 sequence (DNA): TGTGCCAGCAGTGAAACAGGGTACACCGGGGAGCTGTTTTTT.

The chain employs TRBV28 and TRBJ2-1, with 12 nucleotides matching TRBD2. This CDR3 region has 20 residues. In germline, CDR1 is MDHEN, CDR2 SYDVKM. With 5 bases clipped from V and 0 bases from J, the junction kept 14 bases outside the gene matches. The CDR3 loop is CASSPPPGLAGMSSYNEQFF. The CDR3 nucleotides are TGTGCCAGCAGTCCCCCCCCGGGACTAGCGGGTATGAGCTCCTACAATGAGCAGTTCTTC.

The CDR3 bases are TGCAGCGTTCTTAAGCTCGGCTTTCAGTGGGAGCAGTTCTTC. Protein sequence: CSVLKLGFQWEQFF. The rearrangement links TRBV29-1 to TRBJ2-1; D gene uncertain. The germline gives CDR1 SQVTM, CDR2 ANQGSEA. The CDR3 is made up of 14 amino acids. Trimming took 5 bases from V and 10 from J, leaving 21 bases between them.

CDR3 coding DNA: TGTGCCAGCAGCTTGGGACAGCCCTCCTACGAGCAGTACTTC. It specifies CASSLGQPSYEQYF. The rearrangement joins TRBV5-8 to TRBJ2-7; tentative D call: TRBD1 (5 bases). V lost 0 bases and J 0 bases, leaving 7 bases between the germline ends. Germline V gives CDR1 SGHTS, CDR2 YDEGEE. This CDR3 has 14 amino acids.

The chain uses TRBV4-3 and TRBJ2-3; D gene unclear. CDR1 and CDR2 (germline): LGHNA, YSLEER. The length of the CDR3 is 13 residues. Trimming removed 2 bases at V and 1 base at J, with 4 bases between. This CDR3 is CASSQFRTDTQYF. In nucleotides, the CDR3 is TGCGCCAGCAGCCAATTCCGCACAGATACGCAGTATTTT.

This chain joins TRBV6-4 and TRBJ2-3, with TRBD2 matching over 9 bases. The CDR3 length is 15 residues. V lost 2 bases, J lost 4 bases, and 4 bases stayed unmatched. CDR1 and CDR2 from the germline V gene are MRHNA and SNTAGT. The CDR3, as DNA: TGTGCCAGCAGTGACAATAGCGGGAGCGCAGATACGCAGTATTTT. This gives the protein CASSDNSGSADTQYF.

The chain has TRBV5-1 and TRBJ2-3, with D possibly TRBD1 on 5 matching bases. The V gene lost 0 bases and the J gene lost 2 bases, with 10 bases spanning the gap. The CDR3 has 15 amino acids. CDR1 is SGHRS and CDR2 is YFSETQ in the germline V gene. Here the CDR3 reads CASSLGTSPTDTQYF. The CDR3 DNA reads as TGCGCCAGCAGCTTGGGGACATCCCCCACAGATACGCAGTATTTT.

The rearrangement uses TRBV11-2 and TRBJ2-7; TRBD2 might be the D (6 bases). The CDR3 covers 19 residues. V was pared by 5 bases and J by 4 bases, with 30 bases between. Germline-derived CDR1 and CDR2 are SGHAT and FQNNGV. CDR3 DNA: TGTGCCAGCAGCGTTTTTGGACTAAGGTCCCTACCGGGGGAATACGAGCAGTACTTC. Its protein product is CASSVFGLRSLPGEYEQYF. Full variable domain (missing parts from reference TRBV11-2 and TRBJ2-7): EAGVAQSPRYKIIEKRQSVAFWCNPISGHATLYWYQQILGQGPKLLIQFQNNGVVDDSQLPKDRFSAERLKGVDSTLKIQPAKLEDSAVYLCASSVFGLRSLPGEYEQYFGPGTRLTVT.

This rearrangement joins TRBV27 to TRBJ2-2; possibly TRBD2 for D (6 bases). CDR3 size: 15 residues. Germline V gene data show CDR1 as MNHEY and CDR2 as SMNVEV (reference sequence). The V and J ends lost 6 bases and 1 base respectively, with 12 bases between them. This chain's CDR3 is CASSWRDGNTGELFF. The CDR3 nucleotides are TGTGCCAGCAGCTGGCGGGACGGGAACACCGGGGAGCTGTTTTTT.

This CDR3 is CASSLAMGAKNIQYF. CDR3 in DNA: TGTGCCAGCAGCTTAGCTATGGGGGCCAAAAACATTCAGTACTTC. The rearrangement joins TRBV7-6 to TRBJ2-4; the D is unclear. CDR3 length equals 15 residues. Trimming pared 0 bases from V and 1 base from J, leaving 7 bases between. CDR1 SGHVS and CDR2 FNYEAQ come from the germline V gene.

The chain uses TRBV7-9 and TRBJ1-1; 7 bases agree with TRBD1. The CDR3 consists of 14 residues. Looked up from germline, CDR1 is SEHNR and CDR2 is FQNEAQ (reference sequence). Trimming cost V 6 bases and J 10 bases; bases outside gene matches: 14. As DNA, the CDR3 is TGTGCCAGCAGTTCGGCAGGGGGTTGGTTCGGAGCTTTCTTT. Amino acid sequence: CASSSAGGWFGAFF.

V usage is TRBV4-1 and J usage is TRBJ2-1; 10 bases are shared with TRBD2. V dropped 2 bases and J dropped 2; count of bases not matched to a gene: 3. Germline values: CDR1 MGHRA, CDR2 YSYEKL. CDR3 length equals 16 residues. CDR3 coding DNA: TGCGCCAGCAGCCAACCTACTAGCGGGACCTACAATGAGCAGTTCTTC. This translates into CASSQPTSGTYNEQFF.

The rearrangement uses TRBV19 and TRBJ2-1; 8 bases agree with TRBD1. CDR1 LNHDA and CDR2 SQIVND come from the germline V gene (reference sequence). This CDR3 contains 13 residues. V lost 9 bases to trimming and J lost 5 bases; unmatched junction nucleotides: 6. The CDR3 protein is CASRGLINNEQFF. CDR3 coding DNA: TGTGCCAGCAGGGGGCTTATAAACAATGAGCAGTTCTTC.

Written as DNA, the CDR3 is TGCGCCAGCAGCCAATCCCCGGGACTAGCGGACAATGAGCAGTTCTTC. It translates to CASSQSPGLADNEQFF. The chain combines TRBV4-1 with TRBJ2-1; 11 bases match TRBD2. V was clipped by 2 bases and J by 5 bases; unmatched bases: 5. CDR3 length: 16 residues. Germline CDR1 and CDR2: MGHRA and YSYEKL.

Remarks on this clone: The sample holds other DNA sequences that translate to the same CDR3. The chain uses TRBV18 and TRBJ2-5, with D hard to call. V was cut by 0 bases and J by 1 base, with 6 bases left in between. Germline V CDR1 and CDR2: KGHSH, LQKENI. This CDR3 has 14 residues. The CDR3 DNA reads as TGTGCCAGCTCACCACCGGCCAGCCAAGAGACCCAGTACTTC. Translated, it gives CASSPPASQETQYF.